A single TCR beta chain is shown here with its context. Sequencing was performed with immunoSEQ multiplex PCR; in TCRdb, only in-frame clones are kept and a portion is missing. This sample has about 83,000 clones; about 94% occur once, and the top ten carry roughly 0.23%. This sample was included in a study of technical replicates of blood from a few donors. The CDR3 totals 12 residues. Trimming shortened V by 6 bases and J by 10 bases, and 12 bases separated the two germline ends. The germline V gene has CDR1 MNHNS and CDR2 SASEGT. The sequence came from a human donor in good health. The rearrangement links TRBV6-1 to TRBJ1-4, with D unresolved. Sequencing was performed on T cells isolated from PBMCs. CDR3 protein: CASRAPGLKLFF. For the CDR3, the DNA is TGTGCCAGCAGAGCTCCGGGGTTAAAACTGTTTTTT.